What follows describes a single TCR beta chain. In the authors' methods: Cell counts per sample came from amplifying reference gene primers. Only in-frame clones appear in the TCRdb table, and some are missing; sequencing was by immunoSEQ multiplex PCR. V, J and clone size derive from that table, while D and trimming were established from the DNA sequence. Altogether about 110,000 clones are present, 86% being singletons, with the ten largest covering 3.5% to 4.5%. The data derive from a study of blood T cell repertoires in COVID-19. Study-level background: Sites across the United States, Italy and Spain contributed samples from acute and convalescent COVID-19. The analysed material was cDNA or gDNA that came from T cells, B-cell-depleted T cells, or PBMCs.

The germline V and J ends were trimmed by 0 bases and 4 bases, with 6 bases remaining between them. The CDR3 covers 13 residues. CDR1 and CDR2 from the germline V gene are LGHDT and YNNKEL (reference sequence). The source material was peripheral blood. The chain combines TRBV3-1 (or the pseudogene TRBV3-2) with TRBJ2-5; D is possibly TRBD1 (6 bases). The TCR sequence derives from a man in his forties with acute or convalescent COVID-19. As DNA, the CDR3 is TGTGCCAGCAGCCAAGAAGGGGGAGAGACCCAGTACTTC. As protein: CASSQEGGETQYF.